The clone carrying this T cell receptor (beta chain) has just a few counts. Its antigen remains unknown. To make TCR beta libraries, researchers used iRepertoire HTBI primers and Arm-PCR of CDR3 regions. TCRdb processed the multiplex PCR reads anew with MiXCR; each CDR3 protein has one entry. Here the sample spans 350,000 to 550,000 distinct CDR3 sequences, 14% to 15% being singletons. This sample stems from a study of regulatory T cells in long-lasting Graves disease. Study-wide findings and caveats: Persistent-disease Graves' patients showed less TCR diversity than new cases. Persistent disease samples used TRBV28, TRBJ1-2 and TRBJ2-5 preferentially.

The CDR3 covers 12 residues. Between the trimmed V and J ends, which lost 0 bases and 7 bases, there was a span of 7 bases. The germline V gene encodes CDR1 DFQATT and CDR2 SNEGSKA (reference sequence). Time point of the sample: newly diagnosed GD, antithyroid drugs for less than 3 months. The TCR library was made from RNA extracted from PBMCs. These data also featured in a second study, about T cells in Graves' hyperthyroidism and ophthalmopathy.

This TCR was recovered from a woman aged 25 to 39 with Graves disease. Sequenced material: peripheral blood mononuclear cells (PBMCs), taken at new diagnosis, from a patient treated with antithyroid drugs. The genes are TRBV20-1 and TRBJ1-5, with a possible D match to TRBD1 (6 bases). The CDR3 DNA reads TGCAGTGCTAGAGATAGGGGGCAGCCCCAGCATTTT. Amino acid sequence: CSARDRGQPQHF.